This TCR beta chain originates from a study of T cell responses to AZD1222 COVID-19 vaccine. Across the whole study: Investigators merged groups given second doses at roughly 4 or roughly 12 weeks.

This CDR3 region has 15 residues. The germline CDR1 and CDR2 sequences are MNHEY and SMNVEV (reference sequence). V lost 3 bases, J lost 0 bases, and 9 bases lay in between. Sequenced by immunoSEQ multiplex PCR; TCRdb stores in-frame clones only, minus some. The sample includes 95,000 to 150,000 clones, roughly 91% of them seen just once. On this clone: The antigen is undetermined.

Study-level points and caveats: There were repertoire samples only from the period after the peak T cell response. A mostly white British donor set with more females was recruited, and clonal diversity was possibly underestimated. Baseline seropositivity characterized only a handful of AZD1222 recipients.

The receptor comes from an adult in good health. The genes are TRBV27 and TRBJ2-1; a possible D gene is TRBD1 (6 bases). The specimen was peripheral blood, collected on day 0 of AZD1222 vaccination. The CDR3, as DNA: TGTGCCAGCAGTTTGACAGGAAGCTCCTACAATGAGCAGTTCTTC. This translates into CASSLTGSSYNEQFF.